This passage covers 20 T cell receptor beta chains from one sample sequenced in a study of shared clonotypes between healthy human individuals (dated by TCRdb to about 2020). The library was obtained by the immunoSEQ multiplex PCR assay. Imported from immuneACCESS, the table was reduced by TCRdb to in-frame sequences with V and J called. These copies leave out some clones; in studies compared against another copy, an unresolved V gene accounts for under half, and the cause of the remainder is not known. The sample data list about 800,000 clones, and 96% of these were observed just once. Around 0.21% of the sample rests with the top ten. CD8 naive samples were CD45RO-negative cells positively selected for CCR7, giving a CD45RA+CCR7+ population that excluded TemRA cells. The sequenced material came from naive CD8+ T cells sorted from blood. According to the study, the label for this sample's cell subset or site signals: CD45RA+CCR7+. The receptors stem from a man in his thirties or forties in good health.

The CDR3 loop reads CASSLGGQFYEQYF. The CDR3 coding sequence is TGTGCCAGCAGCTTGGGGGGACAGTTTTACGAGCAGTACTTC. The chain combines TRBV5-6 with TRBJ2-7; 7 nucleotides line up with TRBD1. V shed 0 bases, J shed 4 bases, and the junction held 4 bases outside the gene matches. Looked up from germline, CDR1 is SGHDT and CDR2 is YYEEEE. The CDR3 covers 14 residues.

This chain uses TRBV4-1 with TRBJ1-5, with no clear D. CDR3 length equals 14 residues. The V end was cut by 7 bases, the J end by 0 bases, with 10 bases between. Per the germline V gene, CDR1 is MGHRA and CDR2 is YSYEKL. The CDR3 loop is CASNLEYSNQPQHF. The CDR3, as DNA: TGCGCCAGCAATCTTGAGTATAGCAATCAGCCCCAGCATTTT.

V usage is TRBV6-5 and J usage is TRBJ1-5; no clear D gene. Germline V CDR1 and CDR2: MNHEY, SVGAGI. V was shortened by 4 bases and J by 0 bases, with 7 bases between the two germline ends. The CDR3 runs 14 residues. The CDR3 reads CASSSGASNQPQHF. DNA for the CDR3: TGTGCCAGCAGTTCGGGCGCTAGCAATCAGCCCCAGCATTTT.

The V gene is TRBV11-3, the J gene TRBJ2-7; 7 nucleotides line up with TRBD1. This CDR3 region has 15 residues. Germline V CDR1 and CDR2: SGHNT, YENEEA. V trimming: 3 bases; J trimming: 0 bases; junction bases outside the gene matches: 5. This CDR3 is CASSFRTGYSYEQYF. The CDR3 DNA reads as TGTGCCAGCAGCTTCCGGACAGGATACTCCTACGAGCAGTACTTC.

CDR3 region: CASSSNTDREHYGYTF. The CDR3 bases are TGTGCCAGCAGTTCAAACACGGACAGGGAACACTATGGCTACACCTTC. The V call is TRBV28, the J call TRBJ1-2, with TRBD1 matching 8 bases. Per the germline V gene, CDR1 is MDHEN and CDR2 is SYDVKM. The J segment lost 3 bases and the V segment lost 4 bases, leaving 10 bases of the junction unmatched. The CDR3 contains 16 residues.

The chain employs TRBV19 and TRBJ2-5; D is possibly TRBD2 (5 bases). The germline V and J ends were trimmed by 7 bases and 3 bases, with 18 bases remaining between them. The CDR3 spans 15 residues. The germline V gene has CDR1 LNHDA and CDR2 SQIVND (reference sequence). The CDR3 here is CASTSGNIGEETQYF. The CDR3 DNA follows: TGTGCCAGTACCTCGGGAAATATTGGAGAAGAGACCCAGTACTTC. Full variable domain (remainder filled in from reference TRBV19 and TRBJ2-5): DGGITQSPKYLFRKEGQNVTLSCEQNLNHDAMYWYRQDPGQGLRLIYYSQIVNDFQKGDIAEGYSVSREKKESFPLTVTSAQKNPTAFYLCASTSGNIGEETQYFGPGTRLLVL.

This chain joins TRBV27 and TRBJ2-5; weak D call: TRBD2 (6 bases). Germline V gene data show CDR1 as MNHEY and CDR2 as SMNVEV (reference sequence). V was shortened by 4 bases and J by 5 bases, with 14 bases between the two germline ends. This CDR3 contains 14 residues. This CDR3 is CASSSWRAQETQYF. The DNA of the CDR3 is TGTGCCAGCAGTTCCTGGAGGGCCCAGGAGACCCAGTACTTC.

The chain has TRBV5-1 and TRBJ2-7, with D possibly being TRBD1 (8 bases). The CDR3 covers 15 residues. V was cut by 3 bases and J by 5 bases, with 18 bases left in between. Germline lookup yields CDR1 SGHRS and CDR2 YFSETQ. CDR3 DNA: TGCGCCAGCAGCTGGCGGGAGACAGGGGTTGACGAGCAGTACTTC. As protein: CASSWRETGVDEQYF.

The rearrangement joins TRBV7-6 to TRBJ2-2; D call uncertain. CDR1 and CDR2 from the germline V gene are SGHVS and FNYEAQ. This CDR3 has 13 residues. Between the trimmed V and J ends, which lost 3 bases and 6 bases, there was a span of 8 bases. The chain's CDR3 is CASSLVRPGELFF. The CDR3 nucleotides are TGTGCCAGCAGCTTGGTTAGGCCCGGGGAGCTGTTTTTT.

The CDR3 loop is CASSWPRDQISTDTQYF. The CDR3 bases are TGCGCCAGCAGCTGGCCGCGGGACCAGATCAGCACAGATACGCAGTATTTT. The chain uses TRBV5-1 and TRBJ2-3; perhaps TRBD2 as D (6 bases). The CDR3 contains 17 residues. Deletions cut 3 bases from V and 0 bases from J, with 17 bases between. Germline CDR1 and CDR2: SGHRS and YFSETQ. Using reference TRBV5-1 and TRBJ2-3 for the parts outside the CDR3, the full variable domain is KAGVTQTPRYLIKTRGQQVTLSCSPISGHRSVSWYQQTPGQGLQFLFEYFSETQRNKGNFPGRFSGRQFSNSRSEMNVSTLELGDSALYLCASSWPRDQISTDTQYFGPGTRLTVL.

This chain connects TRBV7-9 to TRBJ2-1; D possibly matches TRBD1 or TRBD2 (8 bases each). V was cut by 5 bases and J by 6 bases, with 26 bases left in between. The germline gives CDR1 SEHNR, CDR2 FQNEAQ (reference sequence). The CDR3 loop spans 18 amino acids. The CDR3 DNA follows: TGTGCCAGCAGCCCGGGAGACAGGGGAGTAGCGGGATCCAATGAGCAGTTCTTC. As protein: CASSPGDRGVAGSNEQFF.

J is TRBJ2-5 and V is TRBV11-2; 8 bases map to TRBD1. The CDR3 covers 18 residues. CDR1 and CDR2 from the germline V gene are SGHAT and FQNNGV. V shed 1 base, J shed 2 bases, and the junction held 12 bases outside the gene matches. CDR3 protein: CASSLGVDRGRRQETQYF. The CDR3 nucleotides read TGTGCCAGCAGCTTAGGGGTCGACAGGGGAAGACGGCAAGAGACCCAGTACTTC.

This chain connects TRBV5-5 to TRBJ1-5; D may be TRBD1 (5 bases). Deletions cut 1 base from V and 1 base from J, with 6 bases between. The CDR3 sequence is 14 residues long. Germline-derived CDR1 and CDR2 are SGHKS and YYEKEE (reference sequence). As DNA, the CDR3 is TGTGCCAGCAGCTTGTGGGACAGCAATCAGCCCCAGCATTTT. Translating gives CASSLWDSNQPQHF.

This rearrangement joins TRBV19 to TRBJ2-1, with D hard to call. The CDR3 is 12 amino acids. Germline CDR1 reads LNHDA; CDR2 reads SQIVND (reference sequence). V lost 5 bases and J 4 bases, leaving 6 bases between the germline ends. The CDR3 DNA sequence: TGTGCCAGTAGTCACCTATACAATGAGCAGTTCTTC. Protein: CASSHLYNEQFF.

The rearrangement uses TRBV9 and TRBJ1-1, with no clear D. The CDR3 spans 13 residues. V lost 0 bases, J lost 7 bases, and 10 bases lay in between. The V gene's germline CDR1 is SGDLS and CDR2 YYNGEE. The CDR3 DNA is TGTGCCAGCAGCGTAGGGGGAACACATGAAGCTTTCTTT. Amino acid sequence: CASSVGGTHEAFF.

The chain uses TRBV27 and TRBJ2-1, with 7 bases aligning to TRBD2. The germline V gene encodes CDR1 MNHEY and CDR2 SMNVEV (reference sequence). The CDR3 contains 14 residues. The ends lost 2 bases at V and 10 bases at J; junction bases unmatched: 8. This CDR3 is CASSLGLDLGEQFF. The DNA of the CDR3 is TGTGCCAGCAGTTTAGGACTAGACCTCGGGGAGCAGTTCTTC.

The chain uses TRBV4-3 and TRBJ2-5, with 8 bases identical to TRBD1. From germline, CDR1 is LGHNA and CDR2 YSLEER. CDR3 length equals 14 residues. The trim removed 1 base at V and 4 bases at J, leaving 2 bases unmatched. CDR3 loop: CASSQGDRRETQYF. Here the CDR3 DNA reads TGCGCCAGCAGCCAAGGGGACAGGCGAGAGACCCAGTACTTC.

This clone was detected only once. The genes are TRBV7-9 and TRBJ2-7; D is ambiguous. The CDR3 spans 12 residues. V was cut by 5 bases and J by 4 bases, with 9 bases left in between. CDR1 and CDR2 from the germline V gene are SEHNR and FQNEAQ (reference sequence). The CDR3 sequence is CASSKVVYEQYF. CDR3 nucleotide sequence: TGTGCCAGCAGCAAGGTTGTGTACGAGCAGTACTTC.

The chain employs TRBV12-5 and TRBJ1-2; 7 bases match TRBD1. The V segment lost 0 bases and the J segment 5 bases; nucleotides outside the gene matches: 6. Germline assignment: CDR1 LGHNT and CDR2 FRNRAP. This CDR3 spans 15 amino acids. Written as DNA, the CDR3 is TGTGCTAGTGGTTTGGTACCCGGGACAGCTTATGGCTACACCTTC. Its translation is CASGLVPGTAYGYTF.

The chain's CDR3 is CASRTGTYEQYF. As DNA, the CDR3 is TGTGCCAGCAGGACTGGGACCTACGAGCAGTACTTC. This chain links TRBV6-5 with TRBJ2-7; D gene unclear. CDR3 length: 12 residues. Germline V gene sequence: CDR1 MNHEY, CDR2 SVGAGI. The V gene lost 6 bases and the J gene lost 2 bases, with 8 bases spanning the gap.